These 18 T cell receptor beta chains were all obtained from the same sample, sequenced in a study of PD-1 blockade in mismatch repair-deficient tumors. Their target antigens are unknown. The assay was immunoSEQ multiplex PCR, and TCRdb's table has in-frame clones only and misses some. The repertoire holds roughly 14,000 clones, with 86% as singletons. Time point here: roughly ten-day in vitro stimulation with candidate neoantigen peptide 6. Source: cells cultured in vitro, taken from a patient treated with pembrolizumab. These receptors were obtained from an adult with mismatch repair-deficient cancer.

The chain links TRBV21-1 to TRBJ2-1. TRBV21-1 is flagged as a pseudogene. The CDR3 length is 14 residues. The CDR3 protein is CASSKEGGPNEQFF. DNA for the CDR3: TGTGCCAGCAGCAAAGAGGGGGGACCCAATGAGCAGTTCTTC.

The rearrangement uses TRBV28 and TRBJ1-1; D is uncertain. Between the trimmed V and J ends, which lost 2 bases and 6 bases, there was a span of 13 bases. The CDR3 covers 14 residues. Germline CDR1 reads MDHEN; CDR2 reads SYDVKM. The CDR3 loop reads CASSLEYWGAEAFF. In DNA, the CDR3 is TGTGCCAGCAGTTTAGAATATTGGGGTGCTGAAGCTTTCTTT.

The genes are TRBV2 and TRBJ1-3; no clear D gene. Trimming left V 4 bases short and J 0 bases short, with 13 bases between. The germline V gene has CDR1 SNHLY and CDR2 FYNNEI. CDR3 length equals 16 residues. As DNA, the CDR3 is TGTGCCAGCAGTGGTGTGGCAACTTACTCTGGAAACACCATATATTTT. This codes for CASSGVATYSGNTIYF.

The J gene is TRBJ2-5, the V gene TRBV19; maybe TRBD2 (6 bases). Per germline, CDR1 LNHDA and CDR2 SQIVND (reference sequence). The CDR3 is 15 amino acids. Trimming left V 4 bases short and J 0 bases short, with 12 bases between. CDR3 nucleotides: TGTGCCAGTAGTAATTTTCGGGGGAACCAAGAGACCCAGTACTTC. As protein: CASSNFRGNQETQYF.

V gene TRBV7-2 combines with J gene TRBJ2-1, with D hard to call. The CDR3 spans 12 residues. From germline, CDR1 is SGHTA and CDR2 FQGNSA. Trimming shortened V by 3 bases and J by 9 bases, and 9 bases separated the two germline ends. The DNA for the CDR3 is TGTGCCAGCAGCTTTTCTTCAGCTGAGCAGTTCTTC. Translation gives CASSFSSAEQFF. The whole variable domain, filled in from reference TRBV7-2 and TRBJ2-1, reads GAGVSQSPSNKVTEKGKDVELRCDPISGHTALYWYRQSLGQGLEFLIYFQGNSAPDKSGLPSDRFSAERTGGSVSTLTIQRTQQEDSAVYLCASSFSSAEQFFGPGTRLTVL.

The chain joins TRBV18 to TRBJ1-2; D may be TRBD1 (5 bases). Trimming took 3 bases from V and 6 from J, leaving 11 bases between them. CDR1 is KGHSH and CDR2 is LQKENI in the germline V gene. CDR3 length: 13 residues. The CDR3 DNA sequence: TGTGCCAGCTCACCCGGGCAGGGCAATGGCTACACCTTC. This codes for CASSPGQGNGYTF.

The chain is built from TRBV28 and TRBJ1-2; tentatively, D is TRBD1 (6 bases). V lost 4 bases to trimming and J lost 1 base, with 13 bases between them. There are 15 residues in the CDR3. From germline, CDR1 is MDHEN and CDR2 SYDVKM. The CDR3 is CASSSGQPRNYGYTF. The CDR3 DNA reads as TGTGCCAGCAGTTCAGGACAGCCTCGTAACTATGGCTACACCTTC.

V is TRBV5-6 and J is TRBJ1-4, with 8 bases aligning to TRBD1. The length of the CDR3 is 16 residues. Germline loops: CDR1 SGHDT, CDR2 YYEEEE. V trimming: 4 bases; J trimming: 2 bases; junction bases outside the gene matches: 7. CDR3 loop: CASSTIQGVTNEKLFF. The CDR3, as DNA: TGTGCCAGCAGCACTATACAGGGGGTTACTAATGAAAAACTGTTTTTT.

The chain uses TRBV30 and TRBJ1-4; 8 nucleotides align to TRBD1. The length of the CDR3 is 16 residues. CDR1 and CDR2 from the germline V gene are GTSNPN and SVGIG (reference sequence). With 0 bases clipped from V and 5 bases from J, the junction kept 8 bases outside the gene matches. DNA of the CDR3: TGTGCCTGGAGTGTTTCGCGGACAGGGACAAATGAAAAACTGTTTTTT. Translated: CAWSVSRTGTNEKLFF. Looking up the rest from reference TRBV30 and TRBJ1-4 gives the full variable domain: SQTIHQWPATLVQPVGSPLSLECTVEGTSNPNLYWYRQAAGRGLQLLFYSVGIGQISSEVPQNLSASRPQDRQFILSSKKLLLSDSGFYLCAWSVSRTGTNEKLFFGSGTQLSVL.

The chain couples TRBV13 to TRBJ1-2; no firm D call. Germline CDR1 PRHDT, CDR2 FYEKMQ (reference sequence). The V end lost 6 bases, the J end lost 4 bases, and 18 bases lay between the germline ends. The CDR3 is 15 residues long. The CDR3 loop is CASSLSFDLSYGYTF. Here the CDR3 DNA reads TGTGCCAGCAGTTTGTCATTTGATCTAAGCTATGGCTACACCTTC.

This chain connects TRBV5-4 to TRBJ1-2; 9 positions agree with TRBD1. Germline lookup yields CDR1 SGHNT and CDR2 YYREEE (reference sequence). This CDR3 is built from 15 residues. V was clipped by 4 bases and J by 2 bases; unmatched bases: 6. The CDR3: CASSGKQGANYGYTF. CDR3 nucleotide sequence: TGTGCCAGCAGCGGGAAACAGGGGGCGAACTATGGCTACACCTTC.

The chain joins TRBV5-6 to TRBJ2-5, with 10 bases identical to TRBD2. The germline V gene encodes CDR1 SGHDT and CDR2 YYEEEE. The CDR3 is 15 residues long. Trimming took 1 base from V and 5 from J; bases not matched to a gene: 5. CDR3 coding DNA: TGTGCCAGCAGCTTGAAGCGGGAGGGCCAGGAGACCCAGTACTTC. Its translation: CASSLKREGQETQYF.

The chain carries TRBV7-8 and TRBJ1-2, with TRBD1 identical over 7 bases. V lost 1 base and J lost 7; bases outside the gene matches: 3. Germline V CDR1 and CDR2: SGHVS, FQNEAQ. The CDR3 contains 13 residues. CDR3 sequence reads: CASSLGQGSGYTF. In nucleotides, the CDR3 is TGTGCCAGCAGCTTAGGACAGGGTTCTGGCTACACCTTC.

In DNA form, the CDR3 reads TGTGCCAGCAGTGAAACAGGGGGCTTAAACGGCTACACCTTC. Residues: CASSETGGLNGYTF. This chain uses TRBV6-1 with TRBJ1-2; 9 positions agree with TRBD1. The CDR3 covers 14 residues. V shed 2 bases and J 8 bases; nucleotides not matched to a gene: 6. In germline, CDR1 is MNHNS, CDR2 SASEGT.

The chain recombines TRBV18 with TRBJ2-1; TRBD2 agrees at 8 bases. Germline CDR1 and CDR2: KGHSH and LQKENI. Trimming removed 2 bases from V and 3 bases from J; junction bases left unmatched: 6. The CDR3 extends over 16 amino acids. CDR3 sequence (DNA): TGTGCCAGCTCACCATCTACTAGCGGAGTCTACAATGAGCAGTTCTTC. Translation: CASSPSTSGVYNEQFF.

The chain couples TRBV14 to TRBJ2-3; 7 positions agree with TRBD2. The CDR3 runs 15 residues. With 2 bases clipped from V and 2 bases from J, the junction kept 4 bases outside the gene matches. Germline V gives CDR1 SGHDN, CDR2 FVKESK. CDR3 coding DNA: TGTGCCAGCAGCCAATTGGGAGGGCCCACAGATACGCAGTATTTT. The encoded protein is CASSQLGGPTDTQYF. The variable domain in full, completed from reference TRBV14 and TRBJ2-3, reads EAGVTQFPSHSVIEKGQTVTLRCDPISGHDNLYWYRRVMGKEIKFLLHFVKESKQDESGMPNNRFLAERTGGTYSTLKVQPAELEDSGVYFCASSQLGGPTDTQYFGPGTRLTVL.

CDR3 loop: CASSIGQANIQYF. In DNA form, the CDR3 reads TGTGCCAGCAGCATTGGACAGGCAAACATTCAGTACTTC. This chain uses TRBV11-2 with TRBJ2-4; 7 bases are a match to TRBD1. The trim removed 5 bases at V and 6 bases at J, leaving 4 bases unmatched. The CDR3 totals 13 residues. Germline CDR1 reads SGHAT; CDR2 reads FQNNGV.

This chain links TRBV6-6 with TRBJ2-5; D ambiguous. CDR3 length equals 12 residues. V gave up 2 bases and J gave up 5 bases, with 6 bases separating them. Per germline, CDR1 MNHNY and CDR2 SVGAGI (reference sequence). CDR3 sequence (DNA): TGTGCCAGCAGTTACAACGATGAGACCCAGTACTTC. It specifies CASSYNDETQYF.